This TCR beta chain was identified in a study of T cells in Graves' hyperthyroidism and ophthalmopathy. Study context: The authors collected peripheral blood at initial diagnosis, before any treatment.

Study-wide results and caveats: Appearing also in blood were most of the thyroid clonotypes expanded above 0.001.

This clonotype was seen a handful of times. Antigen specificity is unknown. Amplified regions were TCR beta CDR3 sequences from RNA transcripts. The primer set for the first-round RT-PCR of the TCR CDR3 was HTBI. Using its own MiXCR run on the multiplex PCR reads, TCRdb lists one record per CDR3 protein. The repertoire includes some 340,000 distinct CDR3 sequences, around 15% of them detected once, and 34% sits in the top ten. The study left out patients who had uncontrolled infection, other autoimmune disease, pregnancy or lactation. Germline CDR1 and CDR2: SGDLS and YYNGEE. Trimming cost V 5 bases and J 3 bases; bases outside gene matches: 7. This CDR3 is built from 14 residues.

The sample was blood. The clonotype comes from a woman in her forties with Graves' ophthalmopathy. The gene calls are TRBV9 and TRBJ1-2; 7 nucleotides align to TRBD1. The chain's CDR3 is CASSQGGAHYGYTF. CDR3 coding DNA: TGTGCCAGCAGTCAAGGGGGCGCGCACTATGGCTACACCTTC.